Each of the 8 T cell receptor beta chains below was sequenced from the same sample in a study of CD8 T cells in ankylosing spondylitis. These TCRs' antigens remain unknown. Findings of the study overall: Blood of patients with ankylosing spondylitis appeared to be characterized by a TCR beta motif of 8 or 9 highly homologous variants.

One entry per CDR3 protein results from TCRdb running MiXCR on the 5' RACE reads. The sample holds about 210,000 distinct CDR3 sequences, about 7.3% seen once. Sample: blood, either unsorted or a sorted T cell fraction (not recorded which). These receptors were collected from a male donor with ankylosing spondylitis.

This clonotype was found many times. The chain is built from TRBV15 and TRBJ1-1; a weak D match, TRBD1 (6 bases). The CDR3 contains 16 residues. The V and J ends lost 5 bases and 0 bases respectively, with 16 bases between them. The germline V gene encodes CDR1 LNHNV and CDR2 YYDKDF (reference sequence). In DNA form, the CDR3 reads TGTGCCACCAGCGGGTCCCCAGGGGCGATGAACACTGAAGCTTTCTTT. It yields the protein CATSGSPGAMNTEAFF.

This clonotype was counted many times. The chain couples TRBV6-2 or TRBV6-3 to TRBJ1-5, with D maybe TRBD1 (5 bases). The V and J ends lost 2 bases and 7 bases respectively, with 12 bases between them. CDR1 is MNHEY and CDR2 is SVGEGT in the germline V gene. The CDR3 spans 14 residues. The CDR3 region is CASSYGAGVQPQHF. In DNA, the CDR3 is TGTGCCAGCAGTTACGGGGCAGGCGTGCAGCCCCAGCATTTT.

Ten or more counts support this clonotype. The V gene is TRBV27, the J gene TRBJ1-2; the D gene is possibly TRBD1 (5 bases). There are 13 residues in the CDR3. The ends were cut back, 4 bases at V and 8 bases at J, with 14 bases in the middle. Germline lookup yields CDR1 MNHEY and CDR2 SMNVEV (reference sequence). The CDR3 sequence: CASSSRAFGGYTF. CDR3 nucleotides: TGTGCCAGCAGTTCCAGGGCGTTTGGAGGCTACACCTTC.

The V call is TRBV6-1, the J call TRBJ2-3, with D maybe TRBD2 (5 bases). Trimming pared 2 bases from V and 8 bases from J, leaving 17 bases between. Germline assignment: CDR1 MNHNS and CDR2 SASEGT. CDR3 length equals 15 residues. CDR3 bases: TGTGCCAGCAGTGAAATGACTACTTTTGGTGGTACGCAGTATTTT. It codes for CASSEMTTFGGTQYF.

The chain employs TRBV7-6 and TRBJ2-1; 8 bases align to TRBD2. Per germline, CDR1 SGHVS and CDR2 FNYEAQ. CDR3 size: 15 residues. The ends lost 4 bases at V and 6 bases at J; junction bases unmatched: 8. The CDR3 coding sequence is TGTGCCAGCAGCTGGGGACTAGGCCCCGGCAATGAGCAGTTCTTC. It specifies CASSWGLGPGNEQFF.

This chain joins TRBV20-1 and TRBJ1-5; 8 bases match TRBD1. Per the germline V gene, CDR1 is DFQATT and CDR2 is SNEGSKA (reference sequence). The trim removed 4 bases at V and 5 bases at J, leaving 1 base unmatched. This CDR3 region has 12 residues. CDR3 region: CSAMTGDQPQHF. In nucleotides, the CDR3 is TGCAGTGCTATGACAGGGGATCAGCCCCAGCATTTT.

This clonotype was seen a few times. The CDR3 protein is CASSLLHGTGLDATNEKLFF. The CDR3, as DNA: TGCGCCAGCAGCTTGCTCCACGGGACAGGCCTTGATGCAACTAATGAAAAACTGTTTTTT. The V and J genes are TRBV5-1 and TRBJ1-4, with 8 nucleotides matching TRBD1. This CDR3 is built from 20 residues. J gave up 0 bases and V 1 base, and 14 bases lay outside the gene matches. CDR1 SGHRS and CDR2 YFSETQ come from the germline V gene.

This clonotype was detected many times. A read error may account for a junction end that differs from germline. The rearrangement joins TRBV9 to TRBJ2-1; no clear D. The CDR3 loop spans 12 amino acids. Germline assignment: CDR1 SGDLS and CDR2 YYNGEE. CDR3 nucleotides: TGTGCCAGCAGCGAGCCCAACCAAGACTCGGCATTC. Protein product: CASSEPNQDSAF.